The next 17 T cell receptor beta chains were all read from a single sample in a study of blood T cells in healthy people across ages. A second about 6 to 12 cycle PCR used barcoded and J-beta primers. TCRdb re-called the 5' RACE reads through MiXCR, storing one row per CDR3 protein. The sample has around 800,000 distinct CDR3 sequences, about 59% seen once; the top ten hold about a quarter. The specimen was blood. Receptor source: a man aged 25 to 40 in good health.

This sequence joins TRBV29-1 and TRBJ2-7; 9 nucleotides line up with TRBD2. The CDR3 runs 14 residues. Germline V lookup: CDR1 SQVTM, CDR2 ANQGSEA. The V gene end was trimmed by 2 bases and the J gene end by 6 bases; junction bases not matched to a gene: 8. CDR3 in DNA: TGCAGCGTTGAACTTGTCCTAGCGGGGCGCGAGCAGTACTTC. It yields the protein CSVELVLAGREQYF.

The chain combines TRBV5-6 with TRBJ2-4; D uncertain. The DNA end favors TRBJ2-7, so the J call may be wrong. This CDR3 has 13 residues. Per germline, CDR1 SGHDT and CDR2 YYEEEE. The CDR3 is CASSLVSDDEQYF. DNA of the CDR3: TGTGCCAGCAGCTTGGTTTCCGACGACGAGCAGTACTTC.

The rearrangement links TRBV20-1 to TRBJ2-7, with D perhaps assigned TRBD1 or TRBD2 (6 bases each). CDR1 is DFQATT and CDR2 is SNEGSKA in the germline V gene (reference sequence). The V gene lost 0 bases and the J gene lost 7 bases, with 19 bases spanning the gap. This CDR3 contains 15 residues. CDR3 sequence: CSARDRRGAYNEQYF. CDR3 nucleotides: TGCAGTGCTAGAGATAGGAGGGGGGCTTACAATGAGCAGTACTTC.

The gene calls are TRBV7-9 and TRBJ2-1; D assignment may be TRBD1 or TRBD2 (5 bases each). Trimming removed 4 bases at V and 9 bases at J, with 13 bases between. Germline CDR1 is SEHNR and CDR2 is FQNEAQ (reference sequence). The CDR3 has 13 amino acids. The CDR3 nucleotides read TGTGCCAGCAGCTCGGGACCGGTGGGTGAGCAGTTCTTC. It translates to CASSSGPVGEQFF.

The rearrangement uses TRBV7-2 and TRBJ2-7, with 13 bases matching TRBD2. CDR1 is SGHTA and CDR2 is FQGNSA in the germline V gene. Trimming cost V 5 bases and J 0 bases; bases outside gene matches: 13. CDR3 length: 19 amino acids. The DNA of the CDR3 is TGTGCCAGCAGCCCGGACAGCTCCGGGACTAGCGGGGCCTCCTACGAGCAGTACTTC. It codes for CASSPDSSGTSGASYEQYF. Filled out from reference TRBV7-2 and TRBJ2-7, the complete variable domain reads GAGVSQSPSNKVTEKGKDVELRCDPISGHTALYWYRQSLGQGLEFLIYFQGNSAPDKSGLPSDRFSAERTGGSVSTLTIQRTQQEDSAVYLCASSPDSSGTSGASYEQYFGPGTRLTVT.

This chain uses TRBV7-2 with TRBJ2-4; perhaps TRBD2 as D (5 bases). Germline CDR1 is SGHTA and CDR2 is FQGNSA. This CDR3 spans 15 amino acids. Trimming stripped 5 bases from V and 7 bases from J, with 18 bases between. Here the CDR3 reads CASSPGRGLWNIQYF. The CDR3 DNA follows: TGTGCCAGCAGCCCGGGTCGGGGATTGTGGAACATTCAGTACTTC.

This clonotype occurred a few times. The gene calls are TRBV12-3 or TRBV12-4 and TRBJ1-2, with 7 bases aligning to TRBD1. The CDR3 loop spans 14 amino acids. V dropped 5 bases and J dropped 2; count of bases not matched to a gene: 5. The CDR3 reads CASSPDRANYGYTF. CDR3 in DNA: TGTGCCAGCAGTCCAGACAGGGCGAACTATGGCTACACCTTC.

This clonotype was seen a few times. This chain links TRBV29-1 with TRBJ2-3, with a weak D call TRBD1 (5 bases). Deletions cut 4 bases from V and 3 bases from J, with 14 bases between. The CDR3 covers 14 residues. CDR1 SQVTM and CDR2 ANQGSEA come from the germline V gene. CDR3 sequence: CSVGGPAETDTQYF. The CDR3 region has the DNA TGCAGCGTTGGGGGCCCTGCGGAGACAGATACGCAGTATTTT.

The rearrangement joins TRBV6-2 or TRBV6-3 to TRBJ2-1, with 9 bases fitting TRBD2. The CDR3 spans 14 residues. Germline lookup yields CDR1 MNHEY and CDR2 SVGEGT. V gave up 7 bases and J gave up 8 bases; unmatched junction bases: 9. CDR3 sequence (DNA): TGTGCCAGCAATCTTCGGACTAGCGCCGATGAGCAGTTCTTC. This codes for CASNLRTSADEQFF.

This clonotype was found a few times. V gene TRBV4-3 combines with J gene TRBJ2-3, with D possibly being TRBD1 (7 bases). This CDR3 comprises 18 residues. Looked up from germline, CDR1 is LGHNA and CDR2 is YSLEER. Trimming took off 0 bases at V and 0 bases at J, with 16 bases between the two ends. The CDR3 DNA follows: TGCGCCAGCAGCCAAGAACTATCCGCAGGGGGGAGCACAGATACGCAGTATTTT. Protein: CASSQELSAGGSTDTQYF.

The genes are TRBV6-5 and TRBJ2-5; TRBD2 matches 7 bases. The CDR3 loop spans 13 amino acids. V dropped 7 bases and J dropped 5; count of bases not matched to a gene: 7. Germline V lookup: CDR1 MNHEY, CDR2 SVGAGI. The CDR3 spells CASTQTGRETQYF. Written as DNA, the CDR3 is TGTGCCAGCACCCAGACCGGGAGGGAGACCCAGTACTTC.

The J gene is TRBJ2-1, the V gene TRBV6-5, with 12 nucleotides matching TRBD1. The CDR3 extends over 16 amino acids. V dropped 6 bases and J dropped 6; count of bases not matched to a gene: 9. Germline V lookup: CDR1 MNHEY, CDR2 SVGAGI. CDR3 residues: CASSQDGTGGINEQFF. The CDR3 nucleotides are TGTGCCAGCAGCCAAGATGGGACAGGGGGCATCAATGAGCAGTTCTTC.

J is TRBJ1-1 and V is TRBV6-5; possibly TRBD1 for D (5 bases). Per the germline V gene, CDR1 is MNHEY and CDR2 is SVGAGI. V was trimmed by 6 bases and J by 9 bases, leaving 14 bases between them. This CDR3 spans 12 amino acids. The CDR3 sequence: CASSHEGRKAFF. The CDR3 region has the DNA TGTGCCAGCAGCCACGAGGGGAGGAAAGCTTTCTTT.

This clonotype was seen only a few times. The CDR3 reads CASSLGTRVPYF. The CDR3 nucleotides are TGTGCCAGCAGCTTAGGGACTAGGGTCCCGTATTTT. This sequence joins TRBV7-2 and TRBJ2-3, with 7 nucleotides matching TRBD2. The CDR3 runs 12 residues. The ends lost 1 base at V and 14 bases at J; junction bases unmatched: 6. Germline values: CDR1 SGHTA, CDR2 FQGNSA. The full variable domain, its missing parts supplied by reference TRBV7-2 and TRBJ2-3, is GAGVSQSPSNKVTEKGKDVELRCDPISGHTALYWYRQSLGQGLEFLIYFQGNSAPDKSGLPSDRFSAERTGGSVSTLTIQRTQQEDSAVYLCASSLGTRVPYFGPGTRLTVL.

In this sample, this clonotype turned up a few times. The rearrangement uses TRBV4-2 and TRBJ2-7; TRBD1 might be the D (5 bases). CDR1 LGHNA and CDR2 YNFKEQ come from the germline V gene. This CDR3 contains 17 residues. Trimming shortened V by 1 base and J by 0 bases, and 16 bases separated the two germline ends. The CDR3 coding sequence is TGTGCCAGCAGCCAAGTAGCACTCCCGACAGCCTCCTACGAGCAGTACTTC. It encodes CASSQVALPTASYEQYF.

The chain carries TRBV7-8 and TRBJ2-5; 9 nucleotides align to TRBD1. The J call may not be correct, given that the DNA end is closer to TRBJ2-7. CDR1 and CDR2 (germline): SGHVS, FQNEAQ. CDR3 length: 14 amino acids. CDR3 in amino acids: CASSRIDRGNEQYF. CDR3 DNA sequence: TGTGCCAGCAGCCGAATCGACAGGGGGAACGAGCAGTACTTC.

The chain joins TRBV4-3 to TRBJ2-4; D might be TRBD2 (5 bases). The end of the DNA is better explained by TRBJ2-7, so the J call may be wrong. The CDR3 extends over 16 amino acids. Germline lookup yields CDR1 LGHNA and CDR2 YSLEER. The CDR3 spells CASSQGTLRFFAEQYF. The CDR3 DNA follows: TGCGCCAGCAGCCAAGGGACTTTACGGTTTTTCGCCGAGCAGTACTTC.